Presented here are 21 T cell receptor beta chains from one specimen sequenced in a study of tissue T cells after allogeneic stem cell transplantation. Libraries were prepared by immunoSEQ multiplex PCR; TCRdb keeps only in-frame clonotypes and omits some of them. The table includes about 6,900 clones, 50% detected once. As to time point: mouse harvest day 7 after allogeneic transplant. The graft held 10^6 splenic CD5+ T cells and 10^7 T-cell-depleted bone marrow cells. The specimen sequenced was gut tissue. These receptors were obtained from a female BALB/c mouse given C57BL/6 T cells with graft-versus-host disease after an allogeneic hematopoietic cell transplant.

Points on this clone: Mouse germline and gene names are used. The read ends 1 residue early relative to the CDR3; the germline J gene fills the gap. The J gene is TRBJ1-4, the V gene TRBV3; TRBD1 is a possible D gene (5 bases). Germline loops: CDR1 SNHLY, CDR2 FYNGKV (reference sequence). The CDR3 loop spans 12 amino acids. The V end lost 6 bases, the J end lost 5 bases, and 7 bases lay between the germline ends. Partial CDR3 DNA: TGTGCCAGCAGACGACAGAACGAAAGATTATTT. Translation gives CASRRQNERLF. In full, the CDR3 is CASRRQNERLFF. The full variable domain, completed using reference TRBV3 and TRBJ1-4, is GPKVLQIPSHQIIDMGQMVTLNCDPVSNHLYFYWYKQILGQQMEFLVNFYNGKVMEKSKLFKDQFSVERPDGSYFTLKIQPTALEDSAVYFCASRRQNERLFFGHGTKLSVL.

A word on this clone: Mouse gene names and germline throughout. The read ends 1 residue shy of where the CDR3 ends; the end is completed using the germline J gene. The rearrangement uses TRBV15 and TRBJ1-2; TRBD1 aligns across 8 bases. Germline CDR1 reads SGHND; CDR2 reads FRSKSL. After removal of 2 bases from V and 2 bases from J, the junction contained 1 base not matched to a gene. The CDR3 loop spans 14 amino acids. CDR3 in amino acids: CASSLQGANSDYTF. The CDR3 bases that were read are TGTGCCAGCAGTTTACAGGGGGCGAACTCCGACTACACC.

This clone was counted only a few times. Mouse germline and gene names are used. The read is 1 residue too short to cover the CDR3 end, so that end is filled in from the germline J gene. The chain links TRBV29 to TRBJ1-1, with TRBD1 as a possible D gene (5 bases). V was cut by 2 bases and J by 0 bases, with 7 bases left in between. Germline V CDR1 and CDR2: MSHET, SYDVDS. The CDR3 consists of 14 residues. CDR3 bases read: TGTGCTAGCAGTTTAGGCAGGGCAAACACAGAAGTCTTC. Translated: CASSLGRANTEVF. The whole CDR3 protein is CASSLGRANTEVFF.

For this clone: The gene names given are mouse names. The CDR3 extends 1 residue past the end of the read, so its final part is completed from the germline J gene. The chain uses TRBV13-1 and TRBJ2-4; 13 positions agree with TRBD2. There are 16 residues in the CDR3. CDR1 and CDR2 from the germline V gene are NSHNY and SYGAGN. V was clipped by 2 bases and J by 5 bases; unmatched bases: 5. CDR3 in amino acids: CASSEGDWGGINTLYF. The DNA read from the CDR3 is TGTGCCAGCAGTGAAGGGGACTGGGGGGGGATAAACACCTTGTAC.

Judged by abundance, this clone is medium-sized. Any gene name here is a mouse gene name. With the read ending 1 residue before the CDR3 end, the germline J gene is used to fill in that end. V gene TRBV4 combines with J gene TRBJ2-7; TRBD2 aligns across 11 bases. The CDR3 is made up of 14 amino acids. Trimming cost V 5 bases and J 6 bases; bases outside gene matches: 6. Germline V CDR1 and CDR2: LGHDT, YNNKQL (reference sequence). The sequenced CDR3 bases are TGTGCCAGCAGCGACCGGGACTGGGGGTTTGAACAGTAC. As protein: CASSDRDWGFEQY. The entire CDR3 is CASSDRDWGFEQYF.

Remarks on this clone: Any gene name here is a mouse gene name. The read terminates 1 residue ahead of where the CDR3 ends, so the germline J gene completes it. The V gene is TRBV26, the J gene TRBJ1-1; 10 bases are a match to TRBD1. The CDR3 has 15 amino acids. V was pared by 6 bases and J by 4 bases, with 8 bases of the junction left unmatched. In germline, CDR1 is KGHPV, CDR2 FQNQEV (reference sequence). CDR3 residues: CASSRTGGRGTEVFF. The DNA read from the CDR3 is TGTGCCAGCAGCCGGACAGGGGGGAGGGGCACAGAAGTCTTC.

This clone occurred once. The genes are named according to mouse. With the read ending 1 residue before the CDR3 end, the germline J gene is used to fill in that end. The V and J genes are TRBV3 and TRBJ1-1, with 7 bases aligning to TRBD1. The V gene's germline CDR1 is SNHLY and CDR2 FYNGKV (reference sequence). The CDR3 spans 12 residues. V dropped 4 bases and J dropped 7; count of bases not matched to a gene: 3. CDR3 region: CASSSRDREVFF. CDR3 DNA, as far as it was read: TGTGCCAGCAGCTCCCGGGACAGAGAAGTCTTC.

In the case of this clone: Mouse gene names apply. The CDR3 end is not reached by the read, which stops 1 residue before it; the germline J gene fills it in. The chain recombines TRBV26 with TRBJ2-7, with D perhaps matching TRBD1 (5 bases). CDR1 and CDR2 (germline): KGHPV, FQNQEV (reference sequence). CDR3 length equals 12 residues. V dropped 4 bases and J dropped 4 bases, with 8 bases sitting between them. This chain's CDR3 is CASSPRQYEQYF. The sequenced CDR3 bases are TGTGCCAGCAGTCCTCGACAGTATGAACAGTAC. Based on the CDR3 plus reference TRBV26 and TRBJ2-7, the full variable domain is NSKVIQTPRYLVKGQGQKAKMRCIPEKGHPVVFWYQQNKNNEFKFLINFQNQEVLQQIDMTEKRFSAECPSNSPCSLEIQSSEAGDSALYLCASSPRQYEQYFGPGTRLTVL.

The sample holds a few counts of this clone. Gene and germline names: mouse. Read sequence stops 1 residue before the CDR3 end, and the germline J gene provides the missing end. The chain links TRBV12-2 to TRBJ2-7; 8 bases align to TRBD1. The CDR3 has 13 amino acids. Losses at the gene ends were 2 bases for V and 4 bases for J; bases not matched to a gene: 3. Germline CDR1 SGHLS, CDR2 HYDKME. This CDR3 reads CASSRQGSYEQYF. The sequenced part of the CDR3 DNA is TGTGCCAGCTCTCGACAGGGGTCGTATGAACAGTAC.

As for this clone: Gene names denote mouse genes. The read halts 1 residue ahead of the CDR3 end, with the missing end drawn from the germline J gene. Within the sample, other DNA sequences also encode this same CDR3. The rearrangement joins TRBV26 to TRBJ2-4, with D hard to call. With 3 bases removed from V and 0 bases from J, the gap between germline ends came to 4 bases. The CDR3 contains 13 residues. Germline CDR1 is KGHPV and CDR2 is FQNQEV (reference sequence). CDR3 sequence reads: CASSLGSQNTLYF. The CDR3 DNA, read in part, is TGTGCCAGCAGTCTCGGTAGTCAAAACACCTTGTAC.

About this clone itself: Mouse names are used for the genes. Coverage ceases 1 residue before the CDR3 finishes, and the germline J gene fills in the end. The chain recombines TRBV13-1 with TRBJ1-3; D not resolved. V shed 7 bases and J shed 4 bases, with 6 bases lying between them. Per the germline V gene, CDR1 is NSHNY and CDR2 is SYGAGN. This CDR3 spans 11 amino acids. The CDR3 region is CASVGGNTLYF. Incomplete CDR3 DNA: TGTGCCAGCGTGGGGGGAAATACGCTCTAT.

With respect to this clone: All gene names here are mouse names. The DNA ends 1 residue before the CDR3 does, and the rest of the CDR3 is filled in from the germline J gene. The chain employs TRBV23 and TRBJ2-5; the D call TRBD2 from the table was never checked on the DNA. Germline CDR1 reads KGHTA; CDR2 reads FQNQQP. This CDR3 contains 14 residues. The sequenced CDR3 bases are TGCTCCAGCAGTCAGACTGGGCACCAAGACACCCAGTAC. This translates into CSSSQTGHQDTQY. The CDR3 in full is CSSSQTGHQDTQYF.

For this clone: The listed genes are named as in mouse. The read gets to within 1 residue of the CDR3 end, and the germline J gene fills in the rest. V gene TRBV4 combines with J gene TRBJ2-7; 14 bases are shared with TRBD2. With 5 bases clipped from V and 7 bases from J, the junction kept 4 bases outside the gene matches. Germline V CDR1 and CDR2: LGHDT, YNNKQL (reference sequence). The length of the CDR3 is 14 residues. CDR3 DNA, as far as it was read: TGTGCCAGCAGCCCGGGACTGGGGGGGCGGGAACAGTAC. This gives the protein CASSPGLGGREQY. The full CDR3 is CASSPGLGGREQYF.

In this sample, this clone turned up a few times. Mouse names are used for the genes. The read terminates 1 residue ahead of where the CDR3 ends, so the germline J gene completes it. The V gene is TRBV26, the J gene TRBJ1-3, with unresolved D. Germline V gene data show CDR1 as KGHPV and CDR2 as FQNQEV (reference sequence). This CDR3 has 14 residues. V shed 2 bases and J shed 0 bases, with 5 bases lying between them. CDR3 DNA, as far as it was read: TGTGCCAGCAGTCTGCCCTTTTCTGGAAATACGCTCTAT. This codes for CASSLPFSGNTLY. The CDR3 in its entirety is CASSLPFSGNTLYF.

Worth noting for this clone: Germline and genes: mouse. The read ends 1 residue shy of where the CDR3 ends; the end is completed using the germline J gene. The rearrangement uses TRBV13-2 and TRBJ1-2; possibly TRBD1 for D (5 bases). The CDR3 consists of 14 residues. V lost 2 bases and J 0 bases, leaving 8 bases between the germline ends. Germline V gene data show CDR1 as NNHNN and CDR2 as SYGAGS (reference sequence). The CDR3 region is CASGEGGTNSDYTF. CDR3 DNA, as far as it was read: TGTGCCAGCGGTGAGGGGGGAACAAACTCCGACTACACC.

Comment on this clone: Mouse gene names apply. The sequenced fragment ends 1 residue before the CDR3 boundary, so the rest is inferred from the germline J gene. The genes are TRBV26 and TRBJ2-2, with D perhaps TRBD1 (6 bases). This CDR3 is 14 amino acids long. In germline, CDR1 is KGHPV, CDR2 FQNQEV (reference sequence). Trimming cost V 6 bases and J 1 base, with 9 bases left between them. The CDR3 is CASRGTKNTGQLYF. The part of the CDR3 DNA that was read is TGTGCCAGCAGAGGGACAAAAAACACCGGGCAGCTCTAC.

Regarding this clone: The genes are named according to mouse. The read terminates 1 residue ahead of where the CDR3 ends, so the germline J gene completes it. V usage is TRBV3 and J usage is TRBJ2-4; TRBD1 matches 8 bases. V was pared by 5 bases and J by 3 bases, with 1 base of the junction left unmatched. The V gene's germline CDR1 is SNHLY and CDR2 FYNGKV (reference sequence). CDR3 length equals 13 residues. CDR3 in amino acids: CASSTGGQNTLYF. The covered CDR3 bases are TGTGCCAGCAGCACAGGGGGGCAAAACACCTTGTAC.

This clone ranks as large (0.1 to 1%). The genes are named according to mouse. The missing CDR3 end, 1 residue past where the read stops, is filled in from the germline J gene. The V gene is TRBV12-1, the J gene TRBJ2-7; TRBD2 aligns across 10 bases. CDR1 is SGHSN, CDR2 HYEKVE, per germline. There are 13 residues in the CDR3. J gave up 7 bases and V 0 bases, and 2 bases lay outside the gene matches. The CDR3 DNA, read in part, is TGTGCCAGCTCTCTCAACTGGGGGGGAGAACAGTAC. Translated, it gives CASSLNWGGEQY. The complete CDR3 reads CASSLNWGGEQYF.

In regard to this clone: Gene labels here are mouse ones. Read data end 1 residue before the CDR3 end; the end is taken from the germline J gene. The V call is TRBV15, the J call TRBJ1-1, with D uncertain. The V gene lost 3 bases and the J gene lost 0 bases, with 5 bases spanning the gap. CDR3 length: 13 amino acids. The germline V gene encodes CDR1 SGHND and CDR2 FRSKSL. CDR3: CASSFQANTEVFF. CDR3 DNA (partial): TGTGCCAGCAGTTTCCAGGCAAACACAGAAGTCTTC. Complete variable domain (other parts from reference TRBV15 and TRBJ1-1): DAGVTQTPRHEVAEKGQTIILKCEPVSGHNDLFWYRQTKIQGLELLSYFRSKSLMEDGGAFKDRFKAEMLNSSFSTLKIQPTEPKDSAVYLCASSFQANTEVFFGKGTRLTVV.

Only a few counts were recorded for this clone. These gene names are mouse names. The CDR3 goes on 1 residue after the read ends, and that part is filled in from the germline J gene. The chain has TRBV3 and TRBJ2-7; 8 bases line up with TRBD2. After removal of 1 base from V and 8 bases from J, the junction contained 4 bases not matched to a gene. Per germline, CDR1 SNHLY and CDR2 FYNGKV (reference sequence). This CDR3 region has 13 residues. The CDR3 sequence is CASSLGGGGQQYF. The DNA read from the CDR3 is TGTGCCAGCAGCTTAGGCGGGGGGGGGCAACAGTAC.

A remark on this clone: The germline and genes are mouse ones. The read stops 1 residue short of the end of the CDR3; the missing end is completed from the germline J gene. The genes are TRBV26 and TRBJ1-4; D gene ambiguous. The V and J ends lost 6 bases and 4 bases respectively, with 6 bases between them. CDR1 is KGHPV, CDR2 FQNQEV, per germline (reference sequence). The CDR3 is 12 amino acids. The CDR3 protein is CASRTLNERLFF. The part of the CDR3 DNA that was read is TGTGCCAGCAGGACACTCAACGAAAGATTATTT.